This entry lists 10 T cell receptor beta chains sequenced from one sample in a study of T-cell reconstitution after alpha-beta-depleted transplantation in children. This sample's TCRbeta library carried unique molecular identifier barcodes. Using its own MiXCR run on the PCR reads, TCRdb lists one record per CDR3 protein. The table records 600,000 to 700,000 distinct CDR3 sequences, 13% of them present only once. The material sequenced was PBMCs, taken before TCRalphabeta/CD19-depleted stem cell transplant. These receptors all come from a girl aged 2 to 10 with congenital amegakaryocytic thrombocytopenia, due to receive a stem cell transplant.

V usage is TRBV7-9 and J usage is TRBJ2-5; TRBD1 aligns across 7 bases. Germline V gives CDR1 SEHNR, CDR2 FQNEAQ (reference sequence). The length of the CDR3 is 16 residues. Losses at the gene ends were 5 bases for V and 1 base for J; bases not matched to a gene: 10. CDR3 coding DNA: TGTGCCAGCAGCCGCGCGACAGGGCCCCTCCAAGAGACCCAGTACTTC. Encoded protein: CASSRATGPLQETQYF. Together with reference TRBV7-9 and TRBJ2-5, the CDR3 gives the full variable domain: DTGVSQNPRHKITKRGQNVTFRCDPISEHNRLYWYRQTLGQGPEFLTYFQNEAQLEKSRLLSDRFSAERPKGSFSTLEIQRTEQGDSAMYLCASSRATGPLQETQYFGPGTRLLVL.

Ten or more counts support this clonotype. The V call is TRBV29-1, the J call TRBJ1-6; D gene ambiguous. From germline, CDR1 is SQVTM and CDR2 ANQGSEA. CDR3 length: 14 residues. Trimming removed 7 bases at V and 9 bases at J, with 19 bases between. The CDR3 DNA reads as TGCAGCGGGGAGACCCTTGGACGGGGTTCACCCCTCCACTTT. Its protein product is CSGETLGRGSPLHF.

The chain combines TRBV29-1 with TRBJ2-2; D gene ambiguous. The CDR3 is made up of 12 amino acids. In germline, CDR1 is SQVTM, CDR2 ANQGSEA. The V gene lost 1 base and the J gene lost 9 bases, with 9 bases spanning the gap. The CDR3 spells CSVEAGTRELFF. The CDR3 nucleotides read TGCAGCGTTGAAGCGGGTACCCGGGAGCTGTTTTTT.

The table lists this clonotype with many counts. This rearrangement joins TRBV20-1 to TRBJ2-5, with D tentatively TRBD1 (5 bases). Trimming cost V 4 bases and J 1 base, with 22 bases left between them. This CDR3 comprises 17 residues. Germline-derived CDR1 and CDR2 are DFQATT and SNEGSKA (reference sequence). The CDR3 nucleotides are TGCAGTGCTAATCCCCTACAGGAGCACCCATTCCAAGAGACCCAGTACTTC. Translation gives CSANPLQEHPFQETQYF.

The chain carries TRBV2 and TRBJ2-3; D may be TRBD1 (6 bases). The V end lost 10 bases, the J end lost 6 bases, and 17 bases lay between the germline ends. CDR1 is SNHLY, CDR2 FYNNEI, per germline. There are 13 residues in the CDR3. CDR3 loop: CATNNDQGDTQYF. CDR3 DNA: TGTGCCACCAACAACGACCAGGGGGATACGCAGTATTTT.

V is TRBV2 and J is TRBJ2-2, with D tentatively TRBD1 (6 bases). Trimming took 6 bases from V and 4 from J, leaving 18 bases between them. This CDR3 spans 16 amino acids. Looked up from germline, CDR1 is SNHLY and CDR2 is FYNNEI. CDR3 DNA: TGTGCCAGCAGGAGATGGGGGCAGGTTGGCACCGGGGAGCTGTTTTTT. Amino acid sequence: CASRRWGQVGTGELFF.

This chain uses TRBV6-2 or TRBV6-3 with TRBJ2-7; 8 bases fit TRBD1. V gave up 9 bases and J gave up 2 bases; unmatched junction bases: 9. This CDR3 contains 14 residues. CDR1 and CDR2 (germline): MNHEY, SVGEGT. Here the CDR3 reads CASTYRGSPYEQYF. In DNA form, the CDR3 reads TGTGCCAGTACGTACAGGGGGAGTCCCTACGAGCAGTACTTC.

This clonotype was counted at least ten times. This rearrangement joins TRBV5-1 to TRBJ2-2; maybe TRBD1 (6 bases). CDR3 length: 17 residues. Trimming removed 4 bases at V and 0 bases at J, with 16 bases between. Germline V gene sequence: CDR1 SGHRS, CDR2 YFSETQ. The CDR3 loop reads CASSGGQITPNTGELFF. The CDR3 DNA reads as TGCGCCAGCAGCGGCGGACAGATAACGCCGAACACCGGGGAGCTGTTTTTT. The complete variable domain, with remaining parts taken from reference TRBV5-1 and TRBJ2-2, reads KAGVTQTPRYLIKTRGQQVTLSCSPISGHRSVSWYQQTPGQGLQFLFEYFSETQRNKGNFPGRFSGRQFSNSRSEMNVSTLELGDSALYLCASSGGQITPNTGELFFGEGSRLTVL.

This clonotype has only a few counts. V usage is TRBV5-1 and J usage is TRBJ2-3, with D possibly TRBD1 on 5 matching bases. From germline, CDR1 is SGHRS and CDR2 YFSETQ. Trimming removed 2 bases from V and 2 bases from J, with 9 bases in between. This CDR3 contains 14 residues. In DNA, the CDR3 is TGCGCCAGCAGCTTCACAGGCTACACAGATACGCAGTATTTT. It encodes CASSFTGYTDTQYF.

In the case of this clonotype: This may stem from a read error, because a much larger clone lies one nucleotide away. The rearrangement joins TRBV12-3 or TRBV12-4 to TRBJ2-5; possibly TRBD2 for D (5 bases). CDR3 length equals 16 residues. This chain's CDR3 is CAGSFAADHGEETQYF. DNA of the CDR3: TGTGCCGGCAGTTTCGCGGCCGACCATGGGGAGGAGACCCAGTACTTC.